A single sample gave rise to the 30 T cell receptor beta chains below, sequenced in a study of blood T cell repertoires in COVID-19. Sequenced by immunoSEQ multiplex PCR; TCRdb stores in-frame clones only, minus some. Of roughly 250,000 clones listed, over 75% are singletons. Material: peripheral blood. Every receptor here comes from a human donor in a cohort sampled during active COVID-19.

V is TRBV7-2 and J is TRBJ2-3; possible D gene TRBD1, 6 bases. CDR1 and CDR2 from the germline V gene are SGHTA and FQGNSA. There are 15 residues in the CDR3. The V end was cut by 1 base, the J end by 4 bases, with 12 bases between. The CDR3 DNA sequence: TGTGCCAGCAGCTTAGTAGGGGGTCGCCCAGATACGCAGTATTTT. Translated, it gives CASSLVGGRPDTQYF.

This rearrangement joins TRBV6-6 to TRBJ1-3, with 9 bases aligning to TRBD1. This CDR3 contains 16 residues. Germline values: CDR1 MNHNY, CDR2 SVGAGI (reference sequence). Losses at the gene ends were 0 bases for V and 2 bases for J; bases not matched to a gene: 2. In nucleotides, the CDR3 is TGTGCCAGCAGTTACTCGGACAGGGGCACTGGAAACACCATATATTTT. Translating gives CASSYSDRGTGNTIYF.

The chain joins TRBV11-2 to TRBJ1-1; D unclear. The CDR3 loop spans 17 amino acids. Trimming removed 0 bases from V and 0 bases from J, with 14 bases in between. Germline V gene lookup returns CDR1 SGHAT and CDR2 FQNNGV. The CDR3 spells CASSLDDPGYMNTEAFF. For the CDR3, the DNA is TGTGCCAGCAGCTTAGATGATCCAGGTTATATGAACACTGAAGCTTTCTTT.

For the CDR3, the DNA is TGTGCCAGCAGTTTTAGGGGAGAGCAGTACTTC. Its translation is CASSFRGEQYF. The rearrangement uses TRBV27 and TRBJ2-7; tentatively, D is TRBD1 (5 bases). CDR3 size: 11 residues. Deletions cut 3 bases from V and 7 bases from J, with 7 bases between. Germline CDR1 MNHEY, CDR2 SMNVEV (reference sequence).

This chain connects TRBV18 to TRBJ1-1; D is unclear. The V gene's germline CDR1 is KGHSH and CDR2 LQKENI. The CDR3 extends over 13 amino acids. The V and J ends lost 0 bases and 6 bases respectively, with 8 bases between them. The CDR3 region has the DNA TGTGCCAGCTCACCACCCGGGGAGGCTGAAGCTTTCTTT. Protein sequence: CASSPPGEAEAFF.

The rearrangement joins TRBV6-5 to TRBJ2-2; D perhaps matches TRBD1 (6 bases). V lost 1 base to trimming and J lost 2 bases, with 11 bases between them. This CDR3 is 16 amino acids long. Per the germline V gene, CDR1 is MNHEY and CDR2 is SVGAGI. CDR3: CASSYYRTVNTGELFF. The CDR3 DNA reads as TGTGCCAGCAGTTACTATCGGACAGTTAACACCGGGGAGCTGTTTTTT.

The V gene is TRBV6-6, the J gene TRBJ2-7, with TRBD1 matching 7 bases. V gave up 6 bases and J gave up 0 bases; unmatched junction bases: 5. From germline, CDR1 is MNHNY and CDR2 SVGAGI (reference sequence). The CDR3 is 14 amino acids. The CDR3 region is CASRRTGGSYEQYF. The CDR3 DNA reads TGTGCCAGCAGGCGGACAGGAGGCTCCTACGAGCAGTACTTC.

This rearrangement joins TRBV5-1 to TRBJ1-3, with a possible D match to TRBD1 (6 bases). Germline V gene data show CDR1 as SGHRS and CDR2 as YFSETQ. The CDR3 spans 17 residues. The V end was cut by 4 bases, the J end by 4 bases, with 21 bases between. CDR3 bases: TGCGCCAGCAGCAGAGGACAGACTGGGCTTTCGGGAAACACCATATATTTT. As protein: CASSRGQTGLSGNTIYF.

V and J are TRBV9 and TRBJ2-1; D might be TRBD2 (6 bases). V dropped 0 bases and J dropped 3 bases, with 13 bases sitting between them. Germline CDR1 SGDLS, CDR2 YYNGEE. CDR3 length: 16 amino acids. CDR3 residues: CASSVVSSGGYNEQFF. As DNA, the CDR3 is TGTGCCAGCAGCGTAGTAAGTAGCGGAGGCTACAATGAGCAGTTCTTC.

The rearrangement links TRBV7-2 to TRBJ2-7; 9 bases line up with TRBD2. Germline loops: CDR1 SGHTA, CDR2 FQGNSA. Trimming took 0 bases from V and 5 from J; bases not matched to a gene: 8. The CDR3 runs to 16 residues. As DNA, the CDR3 is TGTGCCAGCAGCTTAGCAGGCGGGAGGGCCGCCCACGAGCAGTACTTC. Translating it yields CASSLAGGRAAHEQYF. The full variable domain, rest sourced from reference TRBV7-2 and TRBJ2-7, is GAGVSQSPSNKVTEKGKDVELRCDPISGHTALYWYRQSLGQGLEFLIYFQGNSAPDKSGLPSDRFSAERTGGSVSTLTIQRTQQEDSAVYLCASSLAGGRAAHEQYFGPGTRLTVT.

V gene TRBV6-5 combines with J gene TRBJ2-7; D is unclear. V was cut by 6 bases and J by 2 bases, with 11 bases left in between. Germline V lookup: CDR1 MNHEY, CDR2 SVGAGI. The CDR3 totals 13 residues. Here the CDR3 reads CASSPRPTYEQYF. In DNA form, the CDR3 reads TGTGCCAGCAGCCCCCGCCCTACCTACGAGCAGTACTTC.

This clone was picked up a small number of times. The chain links TRBV7-2 to TRBJ2-1, with D possibly matching TRBD2 (6 bases). The CDR3 loop spans 14 amino acids. From germline, CDR1 is SGHTA and CDR2 FQGNSA. V lost 4 bases and J 4 bases, leaving 11 bases between the germline ends. The CDR3, as DNA: TGTGCCAGCAGCTCGGGGGTAAGGTACAATGAGCAGTTCTTC. Amino acids: CASSSGVRYNEQFF.

The chain has TRBV28 and TRBJ2-7; D gene uncertain. This CDR3 comprises 11 residues. Trimming stripped 8 bases from V and 3 bases from J, with 8 bases between. Germline assignment: CDR1 MDHEN and CDR2 SYDVKM. The CDR3, as DNA: TGTGCCAGCGGGCGCATCTACGAGCAGTACTTC. Its translation is CASGRIYEQYF.

The gene calls are TRBV4-1 and TRBJ2-6, with D hard to call. The CDR3 has 15 residues. Germline V lookup: CDR1 MGHRA, CDR2 YSYEKL. Trimming stripped 2 bases from V and 3 bases from J, with 8 bases between. The CDR3 is CASSQRFSGANVLTF. Here the CDR3 DNA reads TGCGCCAGCAGCCAAAGATTCAGTGGGGCCAACGTCCTGACTTTC.

This clone has a handful of counts. The V call is TRBV7-8, the J call TRBJ2-2, with D uncertain. Germline lookup yields CDR1 SGHVS and CDR2 FQNEAQ. The CDR3 runs 15 residues. V lost 2 bases, J lost 4 bases, and 11 bases lay in between. The CDR3 is CASSLKTFSTGELFF. For the CDR3, the DNA is TGTGCCAGCAGCTTAAAGACTTTTAGCACCGGGGAGCTGTTTTTT.

The rearrangement joins TRBV5-1 to TRBJ2-5; 13 bases fit TRBD2. CDR3 length equals 16 residues. After removal of 2 bases from V and 2 bases from J, the junction contained 3 bases not matched to a gene. The germline CDR1 and CDR2 sequences are SGHRS and YFSETQ. CDR3 protein: CASSFGLAGEQETQYF. In nucleotides, the CDR3 is TGCGCCAGCAGCTTCGGACTAGCGGGGGAGCAAGAGACCCAGTACTTC.

The chain links TRBV11-2 to TRBJ2-3; D is unresolved. The length of the CDR3 is 14 residues. From germline, CDR1 is SGHAT and CDR2 FQNNGV. V dropped 1 base and J dropped 0 bases, with 5 bases sitting between them. CDR3 nucleotides: TGTGCCAGCAGCTTAGCGAGGAGCACAGATACGCAGTATTTT. Translation gives CASSLARSTDTQYF.

V usage is TRBV11-3 and J usage is TRBJ2-7; TRBD1 is a possible D gene (5 bases). The V and J ends lost 0 bases and 4 bases respectively, with 7 bases between them. CDR3 length equals 13 residues. Germline CDR1 and CDR2: SGHNT and YENEEA. The DNA for the CDR3 is TGTGCCAGCAGCTTAGAAAGGGGTTACGAGCAGTACTTC. This translates into CASSLERGYEQYF.

The V and J genes are TRBV14 and TRBJ2-7; TRBD2 agrees at 12 bases. From germline, CDR1 is SGHDN and CDR2 FVKESK. The ends lost 4 bases at V and 5 bases at J; junction bases unmatched: 6. This CDR3 comprises 15 residues. The DNA for the CDR3 is TGTGCCAGCAGCCTTACTAGCGGGAGGTTCCACGAGCAGTACTTC. Its protein is CASSLTSGRFHEQYF.

This rearrangement joins TRBV11-1 to TRBJ2-1, with 9 bases that match TRBD2. The CDR3 totals 15 residues. The junction had 14 bases not matched to a gene; V was cut back by 8 bases and J by 9 bases. Germline values: CDR1 SGHAT, CDR2 FQDESV (reference sequence). In nucleotides, the CDR3 is TGTGCCAGCCGGCAGGTCCGGGCGGGGGGGAGTGAGCAGTTCTTC. It encodes CASRQVRAGGSEQFF.

The chain joins TRBV19 to TRBJ1-6; 7 bases match TRBD1. Germline lookup yields CDR1 LNHDA and CDR2 SQIVND (reference sequence). Trimming cost V 7 bases and J 7 bases; bases outside gene matches: 7. This CDR3 has 14 amino acids. The CDR3 loop reads CASKVDRVNSPLHF. In DNA form, the CDR3 reads TGTGCCAGTAAGGTCGACAGGGTCAATTCACCCCTCCACTTT.

This chain uses TRBV6-5 with TRBJ2-3, with D possibly TRBD1 on 6 matching bases. The germline V and J ends were trimmed by 7 bases and 7 bases, with 12 bases remaining between them. CDR1 and CDR2 (germline): MNHEY, SVGAGI. The CDR3 has 12 residues. The CDR3 DNA reads TGTGCCAGCAAGGGCAGGGGAAATACGCAGTATTTT. Translation gives CASKGRGNTQYF.

As for this clone: This could be a read error, since a much larger clone is one nucleotide away. Other nucleotide sequences from this sample produce the same CDR3. The rearrangement joins TRBV5-1 to TRBJ1-1; maybe TRBD1 (5 bases). The CDR3 runs 14 residues. Between the trimmed V and J ends, which lost 0 bases and 1 base, there was a span of 7 bases. CDR1 and CDR2 (germline): SGHRS, YFSETQ. CDR3 amino acids: CASSLATGNTEAFF. CDR3 DNA sequence: TGCGCCAGCAGCTTGGCCACAGGGAACACTGAAGCTTTCTTT.

The chain links TRBV2 to TRBJ2-3; D gene unclear. Deletions cut 6 bases from V and 4 bases from J, with 8 bases between. The CDR3 is 12 residues long. The germline V gene has CDR1 SNHLY and CDR2 FYNNEI. The CDR3, as DNA: TGTGCCAGCAGCCTCCCGGCAGATACGCAGTATTTT. Its translation: CASSLPADTQYF.

V gene TRBV5-4 combines with J gene TRBJ2-6, with a weak D call TRBD2 (5 bases). CDR1 is SGHNT, CDR2 YYREEE, per germline (reference sequence). The CDR3 loop spans 18 amino acids. Trimming cost V 3 bases and J 1 base, with 17 bases left between them. CDR3 bases: TGTGCCAGCAGCTCTCCCGCCAGCGGTGTGTCTGGGGCCAACGTCCTGACTTTC. Translation: CASSSPASGVSGANVLTF.

The gene calls are TRBV9 and TRBJ2-1, with D perhaps matching TRBD2 (6 bases). From germline, CDR1 is SGDLS and CDR2 YYNGEE. The CDR3 has 17 residues. Trimming stripped 4 bases from V and 0 bases from J, with 17 bases between. Here the CDR3 reads CASSPEGSLSSYNEQFF. In DNA, the CDR3 is TGTGCCAGCAGCCCGGAGGGTAGCTTAAGCTCCTACAATGAGCAGTTCTTC. Combining the CDR3 with reference TRBV9 and TRBJ2-1 gives the whole variable domain DSGVTQTPKHLITATGQRVTLRCSPRSGDLSVYWYQQSLDQGLQFLIQYYNGEERAKGNILERFSAQQFPDLHSELNLSSLELGDSALYFCASSPEGSLSSYNEQFFGPGTRLTVL.

The chain has TRBV28 and TRBJ2-7, with TRBD2 identical over 7 bases. The CDR3 has 13 amino acids. J gave up 3 bases and V 7 bases, and 6 bases lay outside the gene matches. Germline V gene lookup returns CDR1 MDHEN and CDR2 SYDVKM. CDR3 amino acids: CASTPSGLYEQYF. The CDR3 region has the DNA TGTGCCAGCACCCCTAGCGGCCTCTACGAGCAGTACTTC.

The V and J genes are TRBV7-2 and TRBJ2-5; D is perhaps TRBD1 (6 bases). The germline V gene has CDR1 SGHTA and CDR2 FQGNSA. There are 15 residues in the CDR3. Trimming shortened V by 0 bases and J by 6 bases, and 14 bases separated the two germline ends. CDR3 in DNA: TGTGCCAGCAGCTTAGCTCAGGGACAAGAGAAGACCCAGTACTTC. This codes for CASSLAQGQEKTQYF. Using reference TRBV7-2 and TRBJ2-5 for the parts outside the CDR3, the full variable domain is GAGVSQSPSNKVTEKGKDVELRCDPISGHTALYWYRQSLGQGLEFLIYFQGNSAPDKSGLPSDRFSAERTGGSVSTLTIQRTQQEDSAVYLCASSLAQGQEKTQYFGPGTRLLVL.

This clone was detected only once. V gene TRBV7-9 combines with J gene TRBJ2-1; 9 nucleotides line up with TRBD2. This CDR3 region has 16 residues. Germline values: CDR1 SEHNR, CDR2 FQNEAQ (reference sequence). Trimming cost V 4 bases and J 8 bases; bases outside gene matches: 12. CDR3 coding DNA: TGTGCCAGCAGCTCTCACAATAGCGGGAGTCCCGATGAGCAGTTCTTC. Translated, it gives CASSSHNSGSPDEQFF.

The V gene is TRBV6-1, the J gene TRBJ2-3; 12 nucleotides agree with TRBD1. The CDR3 contains 16 residues. The germline CDR1 and CDR2 sequences are MNHNS and SASEGT. V was pared by 4 bases and J by 4 bases, with 6 bases of the junction left unmatched. The CDR3 is CASSAGTGGISDTQYF. The CDR3 DNA sequence: TGTGCCAGCAGTGCCGGGACAGGGGGCATTTCAGATACGCAGTATTTT.